The 26 T cell receptor beta chains listed next were all sequenced from one sample in a study of Graves' ophthalmopathy and Graves' hyperthyroidism. Scientists amplified the TCR beta CDR3 regions from RNA transcripts. First-round RT-PCR with HTBI primers preceded a second-round multiplex PCR. MiXCR was run by TCRdb on the multiplex PCR reads, yielding one entry per CDR3 protein. The sample has about 480,000 distinct CDR3 sequences; approximately 15% are singletons. The specimen was blood. Receptor source: a woman aged 30 to 39 with Graves' ophthalmopathy.

Ten or more counts support this clonotype. The chain links TRBV30 to TRBJ1-2; D remains ambiguous. From germline, CDR1 is GTSNPN and CDR2 SVGIG (reference sequence). V lost 0 bases, J lost 9 bases, and 20 bases lay in between. The CDR3 runs 15 residues. CDR3 in amino acids: CAWSVPRNSNGRYTF. The CDR3 DNA reads TGTGCCTGGAGTGTACCCCGAAATTCAAACGGGCGCTACACCTTC. Based on the CDR3 plus reference TRBV30 and TRBJ1-2, the full variable domain is SQTIHQWPATLVQPVGSPLSLECTVEGTSNPNLYWYRQAAGRGLQLLFYSVGIGQISSEVPQNLSASRPQDRQFILSSKKLLLSDSGFYLCAWSVPRNSNGRYTFGSGTRLTVV.

This clonotype occurred a few times. The V gene is TRBV2, the J gene TRBJ2-7; 8 nucleotides align to TRBD1. V trimming: 7 bases; J trimming: 1 base; junction bases outside the gene matches: 6. From germline, CDR1 is SNHLY and CDR2 FYNNEI. The CDR3 runs to 14 residues. The CDR3 DNA sequence: TGTGCCAGCATGAGGACAGGGATGTCCTACGAGCAGTACTTC. Its translation: CASMRTGMSYEQYF.

This clonotype has ten or more counts. The CDR3 DNA follows: TGTGCCAGCCCCGTCGGGTATGGCTACACCTTC. It translates to CASPVGYGYTF. The chain employs TRBV2 and TRBJ1-2, with D hard to call. This CDR3 is built from 11 residues. Germline values: CDR1 SNHLY, CDR2 FYNNEI. With 8 bases removed from V and 5 bases from J, the gap between germline ends came to 9 bases.

This clonotype was recorded at least ten times. This rearrangement joins TRBV12-3 or TRBV12-4 to TRBJ2-7; TRBD1 is a possible D gene (6 bases). The CDR3 sequence is 11 residues long. Trimming removed 5 bases from V and 10 bases from J, with 12 bases in between. In DNA form, the CDR3 reads TGTGCCAGCAGTATCGCCGGGACACAGTACTTC. Protein sequence: CASSIAGTQYF.

A few counts support this clonotype. This may be a read error: a much more frequent sequence differs by one nucleotide. The V gene is TRBV30, the J gene TRBJ2-5; no reliable D call. CDR1 is GTSNPN, CDR2 SVGIG, per germline (reference sequence). The CDR3 is 14 residues long. CDR3 in DNA: TGTGCCTGGAGTGTACTGGGCGTCCAAGAGACCAAGTACTTC. Its protein is CAWSVLGVQETKYF.

This clonotype was recorded many times. The V gene is TRBV7-8, the J gene TRBJ2-5, with 11 bases identical to TRBD2. This CDR3 has 17 residues. V lost 5 bases and J lost 2; bases outside the gene matches: 10. Per germline, CDR1 SGHVS and CDR2 FQNEAQ. The CDR3 region has the DNA TGTGCCAGCAGCCCCCGGGGGGGGACTAGCGGACAAGAGACCCAGTACTTC. Its translation: CASSPRGGTSGQETQYF.

A note on this clonotype: No conserved phenylalanine or tryptophan ends this CDR3, so it is likely a read error. The rearrangement joins TRBV11-2 to TRBJ1-2; D uncertain. Germline assignment: CDR1 SGHAT and CDR2 FQNNGV. CDR3 length equals 11 residues. The CDR3 spells CASNGFRGYTY. CDR3 nucleotide sequence: TGTGCTAGCAACGGGTTCCGTGGCTACACCTAC.

This clonotype appeared many times. The DNA for the CDR3 is TGTGCCAGCAGCTTAGAGGACGAGCAGTACTTC. Amino acids: CASSLEDEQYF. The rearrangement uses TRBV7-9 and TRBJ2-7; D unresolved. This CDR3 region has 11 residues. The V end lost 1 base, the J end lost 5 bases, and 3 bases lay between the germline ends. Germline V CDR1 and CDR2: SEHNR, FQNEAQ (reference sequence).

V is TRBV5-1 and J is TRBJ2-5, with D possibly TRBD2 on 6 matching bases. The CDR3 loop spans 14 amino acids. Germline V gene lookup returns CDR1 SGHRS and CDR2 YFSETQ. Trimming removed 3 bases at V and 5 bases at J, with 14 bases between. The CDR3 DNA follows: TGCGCCAGCAGCTCCGGGAGCCCAGGGGAGACCCAGTACTTC. Translated, it gives CASSSGSPGETQYF.

This clonotype was detected ten times or more. The chain employs TRBV28 and TRBJ1-1, with D uncertain. The CDR3 loop spans 12 amino acids. Germline assignment: CDR1 MDHEN and CDR2 SYDVKM. V lost 7 bases to trimming and J lost 8 bases, with 14 bases between them. The CDR3 DNA sequence: TGTGCCAGCAAGAGCGGCATTCGAGAAGCTTTCTTT. It is translated as CASKSGIREAFF. Using reference TRBV28 and TRBJ1-1 for the parts outside the CDR3, the full variable domain is DVKVTQSSRYLVKRTGEKVFLECVQDMDHENMFWYRQDPGLGLRLIYFSYDVKMKEKGDIPEGYSVSREKKERFSLILESASTNQTSMYLCASKSGIREAFFGQGTRLTVV.

In this sample, this clonotype turned up many times. This chain links TRBV28 with TRBJ1-1; D remains unclear. Germline V gene sequence: CDR1 MDHEN, CDR2 SYDVKM. V shed 5 bases and J shed 2 bases, with 9 bases lying between them. The CDR3 covers 13 residues. CDR3 bases: TGTGCCAGCAGTGAGACATTTAACACTGAAGCTTTCTTT. Protein sequence: CASSETFNTEAFF.

The chain combines TRBV7-3 with TRBJ1-1, with 9 bases aligning to TRBD1. The trim removed 2 bases at V and 6 bases at J, leaving 4 bases unmatched. CDR1 is SGHTA and CDR2 is FQGTGA in the germline V gene. CDR3 length: 14 residues. The CDR3 DNA reads as TGTGCCAGCAGCTTAGGGACAGGGAGTGCTGAAGCTTTCTTT. Translated: CASSLGTGSAEAFF.

V is TRBV2 and J is TRBJ2-6; 10 bases match TRBD1. In germline, CDR1 is SNHLY, CDR2 FYNNEI. The CDR3 consists of 19 residues. The CDR3 DNA is TGTCTCCTCCTTAAACAGACAGGGGGCTTATCCTCTGGGGCCAACGTCCTGACTTTC. Its protein is CLLLKQTGGLSSGANVLTF.

This clonotype was observed at least ten times. This chain's CDR3 is CASSIATGGAVSV. CDR3 DNA: TGTGCCAGCAGCATAGCGACGGGAGGAGCTGTTTCGGTT. V is TRBV13 and J is TRBJ2-7; 7 nucleotides match TRBD2. Germline V CDR1 and CDR2: PRHDT, FYEKMQ (reference sequence). The CDR3 is 13 amino acids.

This clonotype occurred many times. The chain carries TRBV29-1 and TRBJ2-7; the match to TRBD1 covers 12 bases. Germline assignment: CDR1 SQVTM and CDR2 ANQGSEA. Losses at the gene ends were 4 bases for V and 3 bases for J; bases not matched to a gene: 13. This CDR3 region has 17 residues. The CDR3 region is CSVAAGTGGSRLYEQYF. The CDR3 nucleotides read TGCAGCGTTGCAGCCGGGACAGGGGGCTCGAGGCTCTACGAGCAGTACTTC.

As for this clonotype: The junction departs from the called germline gene at one end, perhaps through a read error. V usage is TRBV7-2 and J usage is TRBJ2-7; D call uncertain. CDR3 length: 12 amino acids. Germline values: CDR1 SGHTA, CDR2 FQGNSA. Here the CDR3 reads CASSLWGYERYF. CDR3 coding DNA: TGTGCCAGCAGCTTGTGGGGATACGAGCGGTACTTC.

This clonotype was recorded a few times. The J gene is TRBJ1-3, the V gene TRBV9, with TRBD1 as a possible D gene (5 bases). Germline loops: CDR1 SGDLS, CDR2 YYNGEE. Trimming removed 3 bases from V and 6 bases from J, with 19 bases in between. The CDR3 has 16 residues. This chain's CDR3 is CASSAGSLKAENTIYF. CDR3 DNA: TGTGCCAGCAGCGCAGGGAGCCTGAAAGCGGAAAACACCATATATTTT.

This clonotype was picked up many times. The chain combines TRBV19 with TRBJ2-7, with D possibly matching TRBD1 (6 bases). From germline, CDR1 is LNHDA and CDR2 SQIVND (reference sequence). V gave up 3 bases and J gave up 5 bases, with 11 bases separating them. The CDR3 contains 13 residues. CDR3 nucleotides: TGTGCCAGTAGTATTTGGACAGCAGACGAGCAGTACTTC. Amino acids: CASSIWTADEQYF.

This clonotype was observed a few times. J is TRBJ2-2 and V is TRBV20-1, with 14 bases fitting TRBD2. V dropped 3 bases and J dropped 4; count of bases not matched to a gene: 7. The CDR3 is made up of 17 amino acids. In germline, CDR1 is DFQATT, CDR2 SNEGSKA (reference sequence). Written as DNA, the CDR3 is TGCAGTGCTAGTGGTGGGACTAGCGGGAGATTCACCGGGGAGCTGTTTTTT. As protein: CSASGGTSGRFTGELFF.

This clonotype was found many times. The chain joins TRBV28 to TRBJ2-7; TRBD1 is a possible D gene (7 bases). The length of the CDR3 is 14 residues. CDR1 and CDR2 from the germline V gene are MDHEN and SYDVKM. V lost 5 bases, J lost 1 base, and 12 bases lay in between. The CDR3: CASSAGQPSYEQYF. For the CDR3, the DNA is TGTGCCAGCAGTGCGGGACAGCCATCCTACGAGCAGTACTTC. Full variable domain (outside the CDR3, taken from reference TRBV28 and TRBJ2-7): DVKVTQSSRYLVKRTGEKVFLECVQDMDHENMFWYRQDPGLGLRLIYFSYDVKMKEKGDIPEGYSVSREKKERFSLILESASTNQTSMYLCASSAGQPSYEQYFGPGTRLTVT.

Concerning this clonotype itself: Since the CDR3 does not end with the conserved phenylalanine or tryptophan, this likely comes from a read error. The chain employs TRBV6-1 and TRBJ2-7; D ambiguous. V lost 6 bases and J lost 3, with 12 bases in between. The CDR3 consists of 13 residues. Germline V lookup: CDR1 MNHNS, CDR2 SASEGT. Written as DNA, the CDR3 is TGTGCCAGCAGCGAACCTGAACGCTACGAGCAGTACTAC. It is translated as CASSEPERYEQYY.

In the case of this clonotype: Given a much more abundant clone one base away, this may be a read error. The chain uses TRBV6-5 and TRBJ1-3, with D possibly TRBD1 on 5 matching bases. CDR3 length: 15 residues. Germline CDR1 reads MNHEY; CDR2 reads SVGAGI. CDR3 nucleotides: TGTGCCAGCAGTTACTCGATATTTCAGGGAAACACCACATATTTT. It encodes CASSYSIFQGNTTYF.

The chain links TRBV11-2 to TRBJ2-5; 12 bases are shared with TRBD2. The ends lost 2 bases at V and 5 bases at J; junction bases unmatched: 6. Per the germline V gene, CDR1 is SGHAT and CDR2 is FQNNGV. The CDR3 consists of 16 residues. The CDR3 protein is CASSLRLAGAAETQYF. CDR3 bases: TGTGCCAGCAGCTTACGACTAGCGGGAGCCGCGGAGACCCAGTACTTC.

This clonotype was counted at least ten times. The gene calls are TRBV6-5 and TRBJ2-7, with TRBD2 identical over 9 bases. Per germline, CDR1 MNHEY and CDR2 SVGAGI. The CDR3 covers 15 residues. With V trimmed by 8 bases and J by 3 bases, 11 bases remained unmatched. The CDR3 DNA is TGTGCCAGCTCTGGGGAAGCGGGAGGCTTCTACGAGCAGTACTTC. This encodes CASSGEAGGFYEQYF.

This clonotype was seen only a few times. This chain connects TRBV6-2 or TRBV6-3 to TRBJ1-5; D may be TRBD1 (5 bases). Germline assignment: CDR1 MNHEY and CDR2 SVGEGT. CDR3 length: 15 amino acids. Trimming left V 2 bases short and J 7 bases short, with 15 bases between. The CDR3 DNA reads as TGTGCCAGCAGTTACGGGGGGGGGTCAAGCCAGCCCCAGCATTTT. It encodes CASSYGGGSSQPQHF.

About this clonotype itself: One end of the junction varies from germline; a read error may be responsible. V usage is TRBV6-2 or TRBV6-3 and J usage is TRBJ2-2; 13 nucleotides align to TRBD2. The CDR3 is 16 residues long. Germline CDR1 reads MNHEY; CDR2 reads SVGEGT. CDR3 protein: CASSYSGLAGPGELCF. CDR3 DNA sequence: TGTGCCAGCAGTTACTCGGGACTAGCGGGACCCGGGGAGCTGTGTTTT.